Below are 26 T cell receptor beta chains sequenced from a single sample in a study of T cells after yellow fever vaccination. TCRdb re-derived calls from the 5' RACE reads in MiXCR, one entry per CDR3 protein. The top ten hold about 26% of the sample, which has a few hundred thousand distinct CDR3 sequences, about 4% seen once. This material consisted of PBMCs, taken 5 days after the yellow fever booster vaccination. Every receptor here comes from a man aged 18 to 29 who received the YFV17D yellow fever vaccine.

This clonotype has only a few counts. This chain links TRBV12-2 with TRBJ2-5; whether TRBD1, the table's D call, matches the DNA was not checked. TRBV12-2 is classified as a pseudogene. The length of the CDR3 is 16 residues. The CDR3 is CASRLATCSKRETQYF. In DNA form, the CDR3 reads TGTGCAAGTCGCTTAGCGACCTGTTCGAAGCGGGAGACCCAGTACTTC.

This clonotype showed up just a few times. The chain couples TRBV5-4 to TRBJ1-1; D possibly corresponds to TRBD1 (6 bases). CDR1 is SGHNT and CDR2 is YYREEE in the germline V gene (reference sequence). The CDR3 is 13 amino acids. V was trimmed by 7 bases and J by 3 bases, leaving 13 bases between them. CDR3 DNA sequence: TGTGCCAGCGGCCGGGGGCAGGACACTGAAGCTTTCTTT. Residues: CASGRGQDTEAFF.

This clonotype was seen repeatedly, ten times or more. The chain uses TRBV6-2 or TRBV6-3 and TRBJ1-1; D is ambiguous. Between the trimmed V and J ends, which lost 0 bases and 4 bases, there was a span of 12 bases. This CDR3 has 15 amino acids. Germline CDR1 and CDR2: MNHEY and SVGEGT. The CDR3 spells CASSYSVTAGTEAFF. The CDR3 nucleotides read TGTGCCAGCAGTTACTCGGTTACCGCTGGCACTGAAGCTTTCTTT.

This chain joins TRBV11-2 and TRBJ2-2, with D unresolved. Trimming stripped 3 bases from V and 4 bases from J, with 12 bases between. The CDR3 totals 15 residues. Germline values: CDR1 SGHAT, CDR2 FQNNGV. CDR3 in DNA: TGTGCCAGCAGCTTGTACAGTCTTTCCACCGGGGAGCTGTTTTTT. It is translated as CASSLYSLSTGELFF. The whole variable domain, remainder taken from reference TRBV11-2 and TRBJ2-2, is EAGVAQSPRYKIIEKRQSVAFWCNPISGHATLYWYQQILGQGPKLLIQFQNNGVVDDSQLPKDRFSAERLKGVDSTLKIQPAKLEDSAVYLCASSLYSLSTGELFFGEGSRLTVL.

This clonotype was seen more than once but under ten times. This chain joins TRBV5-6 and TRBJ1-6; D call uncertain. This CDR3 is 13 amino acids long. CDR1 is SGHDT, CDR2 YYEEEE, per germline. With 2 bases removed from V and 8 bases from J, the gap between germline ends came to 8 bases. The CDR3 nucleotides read TGTGCCAGCAGCTTCCGAGGTGATTCACCCCTCCACTTT. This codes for CASSFRGDSPLHF.

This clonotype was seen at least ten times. CDR3 DNA sequence: TGCGCCAGCAGCGCCACCGGGGACGCCACCTCCTATGGCTACACCTTC. It yields the protein CASSATGDATSYGYTF. V and J are TRBV5-1 and TRBJ1-2, with a possible D match to TRBD1 (5 bases). Trimming removed 4 bases from V and 4 bases from J, with 20 bases in between. From germline, CDR1 is SGHRS and CDR2 YFSETQ. CDR3 length: 16 amino acids.

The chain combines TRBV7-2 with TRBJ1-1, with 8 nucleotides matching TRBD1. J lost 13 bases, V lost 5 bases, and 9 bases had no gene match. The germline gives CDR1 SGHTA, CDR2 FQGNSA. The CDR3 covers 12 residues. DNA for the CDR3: TGTGCCAGCAGCGCCACCGTGGGACAGGTTTTCTTT. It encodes CASSATVGQVFF.

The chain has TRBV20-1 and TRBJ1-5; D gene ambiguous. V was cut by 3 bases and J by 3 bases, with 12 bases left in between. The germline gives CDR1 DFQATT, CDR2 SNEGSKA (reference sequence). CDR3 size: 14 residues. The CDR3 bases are TGCAGTGCTAGTGTAACAGCGTCCAATCAGCCCCAGCATTTT. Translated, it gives CSASVTASNQPQHF.

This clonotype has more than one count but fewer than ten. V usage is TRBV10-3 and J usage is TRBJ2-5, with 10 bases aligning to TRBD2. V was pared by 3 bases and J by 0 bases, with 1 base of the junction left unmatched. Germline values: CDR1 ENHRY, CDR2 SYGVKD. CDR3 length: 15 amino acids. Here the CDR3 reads CAISELAGNQETQYF. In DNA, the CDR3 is TGTGCCATCAGTGAACTAGCGGGAAACCAAGAGACCCAGTACTTC.

CDR3 protein: CSVRRFGGPRDRGDMNTEAFF. In DNA form, the CDR3 reads TGCAGCGTCCGCCGGTTCGGGGGACCTCGGGACAGGGGCGATATGAACACTGAAGCTTTCTTT. The genes are TRBV29-1 and TRBJ1-1, with 10 nucleotides matching TRBD1. The CDR3 runs to 21 residues. The V segment lost 6 bases and the J segment 0 bases; nucleotides outside the gene matches: 25. CDR1 is SQVTM and CDR2 is ANQGSEA in the germline V gene.

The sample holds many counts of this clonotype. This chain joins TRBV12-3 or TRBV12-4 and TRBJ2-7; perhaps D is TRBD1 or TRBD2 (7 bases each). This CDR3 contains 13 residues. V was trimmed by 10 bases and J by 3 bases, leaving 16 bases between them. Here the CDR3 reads CATRIRGGYEQYF. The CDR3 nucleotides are TGTGCCACCCGAATCAGGGGGGGCTACGAGCAGTACTTC.

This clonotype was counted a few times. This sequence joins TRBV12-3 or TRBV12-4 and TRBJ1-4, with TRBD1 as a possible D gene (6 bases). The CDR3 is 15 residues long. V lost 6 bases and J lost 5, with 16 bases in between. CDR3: CASSYWEGGNEKLFF. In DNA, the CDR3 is TGTGCCAGCAGCTACTGGGAGGGGGGGAATGAAAAACTGTTTTTT.

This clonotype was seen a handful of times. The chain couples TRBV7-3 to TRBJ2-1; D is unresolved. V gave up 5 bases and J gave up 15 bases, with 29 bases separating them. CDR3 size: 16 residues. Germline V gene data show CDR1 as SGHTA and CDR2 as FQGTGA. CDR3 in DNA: TGTGCCAGCAGCGAATCCCAACTACTTCCGGCTGAGGTCTTGTTCTTC. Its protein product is CASSESQLLPAEVLFF.

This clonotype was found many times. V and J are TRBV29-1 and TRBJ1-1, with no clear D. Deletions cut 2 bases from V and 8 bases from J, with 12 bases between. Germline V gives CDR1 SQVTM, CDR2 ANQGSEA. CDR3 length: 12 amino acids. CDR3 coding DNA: TGCAGCGTTGAAATCGGGTTGGGGGAAGCTTTCTTT. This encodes CSVEIGLGEAFF.

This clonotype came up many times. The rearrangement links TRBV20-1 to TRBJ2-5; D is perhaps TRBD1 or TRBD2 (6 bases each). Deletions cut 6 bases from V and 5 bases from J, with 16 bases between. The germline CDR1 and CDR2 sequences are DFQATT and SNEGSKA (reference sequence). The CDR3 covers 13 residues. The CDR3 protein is CSAGPGAWETQYF. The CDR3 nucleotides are TGCAGTGCCGGGCCGGGGGCCTGGGAGACCCAGTACTTC.

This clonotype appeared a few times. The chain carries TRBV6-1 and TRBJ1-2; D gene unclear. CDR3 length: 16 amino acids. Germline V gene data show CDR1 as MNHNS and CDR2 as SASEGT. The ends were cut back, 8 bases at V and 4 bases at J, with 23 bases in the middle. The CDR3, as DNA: TGTGCCAGCGTATTACATCCCGGGGATGGTAGCTATGGCTACACCTTC. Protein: CASVLHPGDGSYGYTF.

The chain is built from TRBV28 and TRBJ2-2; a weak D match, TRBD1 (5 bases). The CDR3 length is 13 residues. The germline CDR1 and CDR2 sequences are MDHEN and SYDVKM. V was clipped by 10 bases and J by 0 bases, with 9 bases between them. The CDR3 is CAIQGSNTGELFF. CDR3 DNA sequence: TGTGCCATCCAGGGTTCGAACACCGGGGAGCTGTTTTTT. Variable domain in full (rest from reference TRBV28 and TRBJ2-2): DVKVTQSSRYLVKRTGEKVFLECVQDMDHENMFWYRQDPGLGLRLIYFSYDVKMKEKGDIPEGYSVSREKKERFSLILESASTNQTSMYLCAIQGSNTGELFFGEGSRLTVL.

The CDR3, as DNA: TGTGCCAGCAGCCCAGAAAGGGCCTCCTACGAGCAGTACTTC. Encoded protein: CASSPERASYEQYF. J is TRBJ2-7 and V is TRBV7-9; D gene uncertain. V was pared by 5 bases and J by 0 bases, with 11 bases between. This CDR3 is 14 amino acids long. Germline values: CDR1 SEHNR, CDR2 FQNEAQ (reference sequence).

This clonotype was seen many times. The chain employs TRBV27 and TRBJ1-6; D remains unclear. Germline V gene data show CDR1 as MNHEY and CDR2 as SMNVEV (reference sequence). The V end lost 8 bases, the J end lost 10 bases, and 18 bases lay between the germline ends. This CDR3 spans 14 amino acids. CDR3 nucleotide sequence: TGTGCCAGCGGACCGGCCGCCTCTCGATCACCCCTCCACTTT. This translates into CASGPAASRSPLHF.

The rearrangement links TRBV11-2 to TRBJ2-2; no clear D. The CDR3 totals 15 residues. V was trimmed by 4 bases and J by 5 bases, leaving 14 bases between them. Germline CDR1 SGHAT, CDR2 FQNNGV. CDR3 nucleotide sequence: TGTGCCAGCAGCTCTACATGGGGATCAACCGGGGAGCTGTTTTTT. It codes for CASSSTWGSTGELFF.

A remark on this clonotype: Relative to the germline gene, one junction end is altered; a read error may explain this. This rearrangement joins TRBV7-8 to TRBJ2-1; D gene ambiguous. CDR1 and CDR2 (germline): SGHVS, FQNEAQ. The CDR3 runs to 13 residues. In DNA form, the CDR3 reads TGTGCCAGCAGCTTTACTCCGGAGAAGCCAAACCTCTTC. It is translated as CASSFTPEKPNLF.

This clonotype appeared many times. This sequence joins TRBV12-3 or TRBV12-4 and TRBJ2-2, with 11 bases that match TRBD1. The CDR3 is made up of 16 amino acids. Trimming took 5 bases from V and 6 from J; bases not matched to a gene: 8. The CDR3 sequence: CASSPWTGGAAGELFF. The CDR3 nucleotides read TGTGCCAGCAGTCCCTGGACAGGGGGCGCGGCCGGGGAGCTGTTTTTT.

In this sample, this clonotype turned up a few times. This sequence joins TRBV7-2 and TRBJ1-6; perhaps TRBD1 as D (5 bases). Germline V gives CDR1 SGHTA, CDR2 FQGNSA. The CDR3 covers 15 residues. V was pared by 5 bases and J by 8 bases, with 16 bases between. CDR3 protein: CASSPGTALHSPLHF. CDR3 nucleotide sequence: TGTGCCAGCAGCCCGGGGACGGCACTTCATTCACCCCTCCACTTT.

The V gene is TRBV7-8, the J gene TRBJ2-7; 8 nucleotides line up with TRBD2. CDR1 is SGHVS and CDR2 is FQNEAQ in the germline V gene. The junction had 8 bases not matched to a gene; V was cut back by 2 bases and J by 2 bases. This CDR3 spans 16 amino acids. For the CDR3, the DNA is TGTGCCAGCAGCTTACCCCCCCAGCGGGGGACCTACGAGCAGTACTTC. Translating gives CASSLPPQRGTYEQYF.

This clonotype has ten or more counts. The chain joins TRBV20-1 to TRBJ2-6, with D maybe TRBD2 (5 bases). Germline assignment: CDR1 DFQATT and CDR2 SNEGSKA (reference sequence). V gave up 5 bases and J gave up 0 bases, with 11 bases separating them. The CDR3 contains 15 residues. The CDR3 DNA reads TGCAGTGCTGATGGAGGCTTCTCTGGGGCCAACGTCCTGACTTTC. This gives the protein CSADGGFSGANVLTF.

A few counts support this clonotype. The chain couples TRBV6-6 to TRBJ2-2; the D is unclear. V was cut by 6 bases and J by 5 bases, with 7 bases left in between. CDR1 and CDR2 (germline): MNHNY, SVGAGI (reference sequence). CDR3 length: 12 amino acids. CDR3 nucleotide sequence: TGTGCCAGCAGGGACGTAACCGGGGAGCTGTTTTTT. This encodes CASRDVTGELFF.